These 28 T cell receptor beta chains were all obtained from the same sample, sequenced in a study of cytomegalovirus exposure and HLA in healthy donors. The PCR was carried out with 60 Vbeta primers and 13 Jbeta primers. Sequencing was performed with immunoSEQ multiplex PCR; in TCRdb, only in-frame clones are kept and a portion is missing. The sample records about 130,000 clones, approximately 80% being singletons. Specimen: PBMCs. The receptors were sampled from a man aged 35 to 55 in good health and CMV-seronegative.

This clone was counted ten times or more. The chain links TRBV5-1 to TRBJ1-2, with 11 bases lining up with TRBD1. The CDR3 consists of 15 residues. Germline V gene data show CDR1 as SGHRS and CDR2 as YFSETQ. V lost 4 bases and J lost 6; bases outside the gene matches: 8. CDR3 region: CASSTGTGGKDGYTF. CDR3 coding DNA: TGCGCCAGCAGCACAGGGACAGGGGGGAAAGATGGCTACACCTTC.

This rearrangement joins TRBV4-3 to TRBJ2-7; TRBD2 might be the D (7 bases). Germline CDR1 LGHNA, CDR2 YSLEER. Trimming removed 1 base at V and 0 bases at J, with 19 bases between. The CDR3 sequence is 18 residues long. This chain's CDR3 is CASSQVVVRGGLSYEQYF. CDR3 bases: TGCGCCAGCAGCCAAGTTGTCGTGAGGGGGGGGCTCTCCTACGAGCAGTACTTC.

The chain couples TRBV7-6 to TRBJ2-3, with TRBD2 matching over 9 bases. Germline V gene sequence: CDR1 SGHVS, CDR2 FNYEAQ. Germline trimming cut 5 bases from V and 1 base from J; bases unmatched to any gene: 4. The CDR3 runs to 15 residues. The CDR3 nucleotides are TGTGCCAGCAGCCCCGAGCGGGGGGGCACAGATACGCAGTATTTT. This gives the protein CASSPERGGTDTQYF.

Points on this clone: The CDR3 does not close with the conserved phenylalanine or tryptophan, likely indicating a read error. The chain joins TRBV5-8 to TRBJ1-1, with no clear D. Trimming took 5 bases from V and 5 from J, leaving 13 bases between them. The CDR3 extends over 13 amino acids. Germline lookup yields CDR1 SGHTS and CDR2 YDEGEE. The CDR3 DNA reads as TGTGCCAGCAGTTTACAGTACGGGACTGAAGCTTTCGTT. Encoded protein: CASSLQYGTEAFV.

This chain links TRBV5-1 with TRBJ2-5, with 9 positions matching TRBD2. J gave up 2 bases and V 2 bases, and 4 bases lay outside the gene matches. Per germline, CDR1 SGHRS and CDR2 YFSETQ. The CDR3 is made up of 15 amino acids. CDR3 loop: CASSFSGGSQETQYF. DNA of the CDR3: TGCGCCAGCAGCTTCAGCGGGGGGTCTCAAGAGACCCAGTACTTC.

This clone has just a few counts. This CDR3 reads CASSAPAGGGPYEQYF. CDR3 in DNA: TGTGCCAGCAGTGCCCCTGCGGGCGGGGGACCCTACGAGCAGTACTTC. The J gene is TRBJ2-7, the V gene TRBV28, with 7 bases that match TRBD2. This CDR3 comprises 16 residues. V lost 5 bases and J lost 2; bases outside the gene matches: 12. Germline-derived CDR1 and CDR2 are MDHEN and SYDVKM.

This chain joins TRBV27 and TRBJ2-3, with TRBD1 as a possible D gene (6 bases). Germline CDR1 reads MNHEY; CDR2 reads SMNVEV (reference sequence). V was pared by 6 bases and J by 4 bases, with 17 bases between. This CDR3 region has 15 residues. Written as DNA, the CDR3 is TGTGCCAGCAGCCCTCGAACAGGGAGCGCAGATACGCAGTATTTT. This codes for CASSPRTGSADTQYF.

The chain employs TRBV5-1 and TRBJ2-3; D unresolved. The CDR3 contains 14 residues. Germline values: CDR1 SGHRS, CDR2 YFSETQ. V was clipped by 1 base and J by 1 base, with 7 bases between them. The CDR3: CASSLLSRTDTQYF. Here the CDR3 DNA reads TGCGCCAGCAGCTTGTTAAGCCGCACAGATACGCAGTATTTT. Combining the CDR3 with reference TRBV5-1 and TRBJ2-3 gives the whole variable domain KAGVTQTPRYLIKTRGQQVTLSCSPISGHRSVSWYQQTPGQGLQFLFEYFSETQRNKGNFPGRFSGRQFSNSRSEMNVSTLELGDSALYLCASSLLSRTDTQYFGPGTRLTVL.

The rearrangement joins TRBV27 to TRBJ1-6; 8 nucleotides line up with TRBD1. Germline-derived CDR1 and CDR2 are MNHEY and SMNVEV (reference sequence). CDR3 length: 16 residues. Trimming at V came to 5 bases and at J to 4 bases, leaving 7 bases not matched to a gene. CDR3 region: CASSPGQGRYNSPLHF. The CDR3 coding sequence is TGTGCCAGCAGTCCAGGACAGGGCCGATATAATTCACCCCTCCACTTT.

The chain uses TRBV28 and TRBJ1-2; D may be TRBD1 (5 bases). V lost 4 bases to trimming and J lost 1 base, with 16 bases between them. The germline V gene encodes CDR1 MDHEN and CDR2 SYDVKM. This CDR3 spans 16 amino acids. CDR3 residues: CASSSMAGEVNYGYTF. The CDR3 nucleotides are TGTGCCAGCAGTTCCATGGCGGGGGAGGTTAACTATGGCTACACCTTC.

V is TRBV2 and J is TRBJ2-2, with D possibly TRBD1 on 6 matching bases. This CDR3 comprises 13 residues. CDR1 is SNHLY and CDR2 is FYNNEI in the germline V gene. Trimming stripped 7 bases from V and 4 bases from J, with 10 bases between. The CDR3: CASNRVGTGELFF. The CDR3 DNA sequence: TGTGCCAGCAACAGGGTGGGCACCGGGGAGCTGTTTTTT. Together with reference TRBV2 and TRBJ2-2, the CDR3 gives the full variable domain: EPEVTQTPSHQVTQMGQEVILRCVPISNHLYFYWYRQILGQKVEFLVSFYNNEISEKSEIFDDQFSVERPDGSNFTLKIRSTKLEDSAMYFCASNRVGTGELFFGEGSRLTVL.

This chain joins TRBV7-6 and TRBJ2-7, with 13 bases matching TRBD2. The germline V gene encodes CDR1 SGHVS and CDR2 FNYEAQ. The trim removed 6 bases at V and 4 bases at J, leaving 6 bases unmatched. CDR3 length: 15 residues. CDR3 nucleotide sequence: TGTGCCAGCAGTCCAACTAGCGGGGGGGCGTACGAGCAGTACTTC. Translating gives CASSPTSGGAYEQYF.

The V call is TRBV9, the J call TRBJ2-7; TRBD2 agrees at 8 bases. CDR3 length: 14 residues. CDR1 is SGDLS and CDR2 is YYNGEE in the germline V gene. The junction had 6 bases not matched to a gene; V was cut back by 4 bases and J by 3 bases. This chain's CDR3 is CASSLSGTSYEQYF. The DNA for the CDR3 is TGTGCCAGCAGCCTCTCCGGGACTAGCTACGAGCAGTACTTC.

V gene TRBV4-1 combines with J gene TRBJ1-6; D gene uncertain. Between the trimmed V and J ends, which lost 0 bases and 8 bases, there was a span of 8 bases. CDR1 is MGHRA, CDR2 YSYEKL, per germline. The length of the CDR3 is 14 residues. This CDR3 is CASSQETADSPLHF. For the CDR3, the DNA is TGCGCCAGCAGCCAAGAGACGGCGGATTCACCCCTCCACTTT.

This sequence joins TRBV28 and TRBJ2-7; D gene ambiguous. The CDR3 length is 13 residues. V was pared by 3 bases and J by 6 bases, with 12 bases between. Germline CDR1 MDHEN, CDR2 SYDVKM. CDR3 sequence (DNA): TGTGCCAGCAGTTTCCGGGTCCCCCTCGAGCAGTACTTC. Translating it yields CASSFRVPLEQYF.

The chain couples TRBV2 to TRBJ1-5, with a possible D match to TRBD1 (6 bases). V shed 4 bases and J shed 5 bases, with 12 bases lying between them. Germline V gene sequence: CDR1 SNHLY, CDR2 FYNNEI. The CDR3 contains 14 residues. The CDR3 region has the DNA TGTGCCAGCAGTGGGACAGCGGCAGATCAGCCCCAGCATTTT. It encodes CASSGTAADQPQHF. The variable domain in full, with the rest retrieved from reference TRBV2 and TRBJ1-5, is EPEVTQTPSHQVTQMGQEVILRCVPISNHLYFYWYRQILGQKVEFLVSFYNNEISEKSEIFDDQFSVERPDGSNFTLKIRSTKLEDSAMYFCASSGTAADQPQHFGDGTRLSIL.

V usage is TRBV5-1 and J usage is TRBJ2-1; 13 nucleotides match TRBD2. The CDR3 has 17 residues. Germline V gene lookup returns CDR1 SGHRS and CDR2 YFSETQ. V dropped 4 bases and J dropped 0; count of bases not matched to a gene: 4. The DNA of the CDR3 is TGCGCCAGCAGCCCGGGACTAGCGGGGCACTCCTACAATGAGCAGTTCTTC. Protein product: CASSPGLAGHSYNEQFF. Combining the CDR3 with reference TRBV5-1 and TRBJ2-1 gives the whole variable domain KAGVTQTPRYLIKTRGQQVTLSCSPISGHRSVSWYQQTPGQGLQFLFEYFSETQRNKGNFPGRFSGRQFSNSRSEMNVSTLELGDSALYLCASSPGLAGHSYNEQFFGPGTRLTVL.

This chain links TRBV27 with TRBJ2-1; 7 bases fit TRBD1. The germline V gene has CDR1 MNHEY and CDR2 SMNVEV (reference sequence). The junction had 7 bases not matched to a gene; V was cut back by 5 bases and J by 3 bases. This CDR3 spans 15 amino acids. The chain's CDR3 is CASSPSGQSYNEQFF. The CDR3 DNA follows: TGTGCCAGCAGTCCCTCGGGACAGAGCTACAATGAGCAGTTCTTC.

The chain combines TRBV6-1 with TRBJ1-1, with 9 bases fitting TRBD1. J lost 4 bases, V lost 5 bases, and 5 bases had no gene match. Germline lookup yields CDR1 MNHNS and CDR2 SASEGT. The CDR3 has 14 residues. Here the CDR3 DNA reads TGTGCCAGCAGTAACAGGGGGCAGGTCACTGAAGCTTTCTTT. As protein: CASSNRGQVTEAFF.

This chain connects TRBV2 to TRBJ1-2; D may be TRBD1 (5 bases). CDR3 length: 12 amino acids. The V end was cut by 4 bases, the J end by 3 bases, with 6 bases between. CDR1 is SNHLY, CDR2 FYNNEI, per germline. This CDR3 is CASSARDYGYTF. In DNA, the CDR3 is TGTGCCAGCAGTGCCAGGGACTATGGCTACACCTTC.

This chain connects TRBV10-3 to TRBJ2-7; D might be TRBD1 (5 bases). Looked up from germline, CDR1 is ENHRY and CDR2 is SYGVKD. The CDR3 contains 15 residues. Trimming removed 5 bases at V and 3 bases at J, with 17 bases between. This CDR3 reads CAISYRQPPGYEQYF. The CDR3 nucleotides read TGTGCCATCAGTTATAGACAGCCGCCGGGCTACGAGCAGTACTTC.

The V gene is TRBV2, the J gene TRBJ2-1; a weak D match, TRBD2 (5 bases). Germline V gene sequence: CDR1 SNHLY, CDR2 FYNNEI. The CDR3 is 14 amino acids. Trimming removed 4 bases at V and 3 bases at J, with 10 bases between. CDR3 nucleotides: TGTGCCAGCAGTGGAGGGTCGCTCTACAATGAGCAGTTCTTC. Its translation: CASSGGSLYNEQFF.

This sequence joins TRBV30 and TRBJ1-4; 7 bases are a match to TRBD1. CDR1 and CDR2 from the germline V gene are GTSNPN and SVGIG (reference sequence). The junction had 0 bases not matched to a gene; V was cut back by 0 bases and J by 5 bases. CDR3 length: 13 residues. The CDR3 protein is CAWSVQGNEKLFF. In nucleotides, the CDR3 is TGTGCCTGGAGTGTACAGGGGAATGAAAAACTGTTTTTT.

V and J are TRBV6-1 and TRBJ1-1; perhaps TRBD1 as D (6 bases). The CDR3 length is 15 residues. Germline loops: CDR1 MNHNS, CDR2 SASEGT. The V end lost 4 bases, the J end lost 2 bases, and 14 bases lay between the germline ends. CDR3 amino acids: CASSVPGQRNTEAFF. The CDR3 nucleotides are TGTGCCAGCAGTGTTCCGGGACAAAGAAACACTGAAGCTTTCTTT.

On this clone itself: Other nucleotide sequences in the sample specify the same CDR3. The gene calls are TRBV18 and TRBJ1-2; 8 bases are a match to TRBD1. Per germline, CDR1 KGHSH and CDR2 LQKENI. The CDR3 is 13 amino acids. Losses at the gene ends were 3 bases for V and 6 bases for J; bases not matched to a gene: 3. CDR3 protein: CASSPGQGDGYTF. CDR3 bases: TGTGCCAGCTCACCCGGACAGGGTGATGGCTACACCTTC.

V usage is TRBV5-4 and J usage is TRBJ2-5; D is unresolved. V was clipped by 0 bases and J by 2 bases, with 8 bases between them. Germline-derived CDR1 and CDR2 are SGHNT and YYREEE (reference sequence). CDR3 length: 14 amino acids. In DNA, the CDR3 is TGTGCCAGCAGCTTGGCAAACAGACAAGAGACCCAGTACTTC. This codes for CASSLANRQETQYF.

The chain joins TRBV7-8 to TRBJ1-1; no reliable D call. V dropped 3 bases and J dropped 8 bases, with 16 bases sitting between them. Germline-derived CDR1 and CDR2 are SGHVS and FQNEAQ. The CDR3 totals 14 residues. CDR3 sequence (DNA): TGTGCCAGCAGCTTTGGCAGGCTCGGATGGGAAGCTTTCTTT. It translates to CASSFGRLGWEAFF.

The CDR3 DNA is TGTGCCAGCAGTGGACAGACCAACTATGGCTACACCTTC. Translation: CASSGQTNYGYTF. The chain links TRBV6-1 to TRBJ1-2; TRBD1 is a possible D gene (5 bases). The length of the CDR3 is 13 residues. V was pared by 4 bases and J by 2 bases, with 8 bases between. Germline CDR1 is MNHNS and CDR2 is SASEGT.